These 7 T cell receptor beta chains were all obtained from the same sample, sequenced in a study of shared clonotypes between healthy human individuals. The data were produced by immunoSEQ multiplex PCR, yet TCRdb's version contains in-frame clones alone and is incomplete. The table lists under 1,100,000 clones, about three quarters of them singletons. The sample comprised memory CD4+ T cells sorted from blood. As for subset: CD45RA-negative fraction. Receptors originate from a young man in good health.

This clone was counted between two and nine times. This CDR3 is also generated by other DNA sequences in the sample. This chain uses TRBV16 with TRBJ1-4; D remains unclear. V lost 0 bases and J lost 8, with 7 bases in between. The CDR3 loop spans 13 amino acids. CDR1 is KGHSY and CDR2 is FQNENV in the germline V gene. CDR3 sequence (DNA): TGTGCCAGCAGCCAATCCCGCGGCGAAAAACTGTTTTTT. This encodes CASSQSRGEKLFF.

This clone showed up just once. The V call is TRBV4-1, the J call TRBJ2-4; tentative D call: TRBD1 (6 bases). Germline assignment: CDR1 MGHRA and CDR2 YSYEKL. The CDR3 totals 17 residues. V was trimmed by 1 base and J by 2 bases, leaving 15 bases between them. CDR3 in DNA: TGCGCCAGCAGCCAAGGTGGACAGTCTGGGCCCAAAAACATTCAGTACTTC. Translating gives CASSQGGQSGPKNIQYF.

This chain connects TRBV28 to TRBJ1-5; D perhaps matches TRBD1 (5 bases). CDR3 size: 15 residues. Germline CDR1 and CDR2: MDHEN and SYDVKM. V gave up 6 bases and J gave up 0 bases, with 12 bases separating them. CDR3 loop: CASSLGLNSNQPQHF. CDR3 DNA: TGTGCCAGCAGCCTGGGACTTAATAGCAATCAGCCCCAGCATTTT.

In its sample, this clone was seen once. The V and J genes are TRBV30 and TRBJ1-3; D is possibly TRBD1 (5 bases). Per germline, CDR1 GTSNPN and CDR2 SVGIG (reference sequence). There are 14 residues in the CDR3. The V end lost 3 bases, the J end lost 4 bases, and 13 bases lay between the germline ends. CDR3 coding DNA: TGTGCCTGGAGAGGCGGAGGGGTCGGAAACACCATATATTTT. Protein: CAWRGGGVGNTIYF.

The rearrangement links TRBV7-2 to TRBJ2-5; D gene ambiguous. Germline assignment: CDR1 SGHTA and CDR2 FQGNSA. Trimming shortened V by 4 bases and J by 1 base, and 16 bases separated the two germline ends. The length of the CDR3 is 16 residues. CDR3 region: CASSSRGRRLQETQYF. For the CDR3, the DNA is TGTGCCAGCAGCTCACGTGGCAGGCGACTCCAAGAGACCCAGTACTTC.

The genes are TRBV4-2 and TRBJ2-3, with D possibly being TRBD1 or TRBD2 (5 bases each). The V end lost 0 bases, the J end lost 8 bases, and 9 bases lay between the germline ends. Germline-derived CDR1 and CDR2 are LGHNA and YNFKEQ. CDR3 length: 13 amino acids. Here the CDR3 reads CASSQDGTSTQYF. The CDR3 DNA is TGTGCCAGCAGCCAAGACGGGACGAGTACGCAGTATTTT.

This chain uses TRBV25-1 with TRBJ2-1; D might be TRBD2 (5 bases). CDR1 is MGHDK, CDR2 SYGVNS, per germline. The CDR3 extends over 12 amino acids. Trimming shortened V by 4 bases and J by 5 bases, and 6 bases separated the two germline ends. The CDR3 loop is CASSGENNEQFF. CDR3 in DNA: TGTGCCAGCAGTGGGGAGAACAATGAGCAGTTCTTC.